Listed below are T cell receptor beta chains from one sample, sequenced in a study of blood T cell repertoires in COVID-19. Assay: immunoSEQ multiplex PCR; the TCRdb copy retains only in-frame clones and omits some. The sample has about 85,000 clones, around 90% seen once. Sequenced sample: peripheral blood. Every receptor here comes from a woman of 80 years or more with active or convalescent COVID-19. CDR3s include the opening cysteine and the closing phenylalanine or tryptophan. A D gene is named only where the DNA matches it firmly. Size tells how often a clone was seen (once, few, many) or the class of an expanded clone, and some rows leave it out.

clone_size: few
v_call: TRBV28
cdr3_length: 17
j_call: TRBJ2-3
d_call: .
cdr3_nt: TGTGCCAGCAGTTTAGAGGGACTCCCCGAAATGCACGATACGCAGTATTTT
cdr3_aa: CASSLEGLPEMHDTQYF

clone_size: .
v_call: TRBV18
cdr3_length: 18
j_call: TRBJ2-1
d_call: TRBD1
cdr3_nt: TGTGCCAGCTCACCACTGACAGGGGCCCCGGGGTCGGCCAATGAGCAGTTCTTC
cdr3_aa: CASSPLTGAPGSANEQFF

clone_size: .
v_call: TRBV28
cdr3_length: 14
j_call: TRBJ1-2
d_call: .
cdr3_nt: TGTGCCAGCAGTTTATTGGAGGATAGCTATGGCTACACCTTC
cdr3_aa: CASSLLEDSYGYTF

clone_size: once
v_call: TRBV14
cdr3_length: 16
j_call: TRBJ2-2
d_call: TRBD2
cdr3_nt: TGTGCCAGCAGTCGCGGGACTAGCGGGAGCGGCGGGGAGCTGTTTTTT
cdr3_aa: CASSRGTSGSGGELFF

clone_size: few
v_call: TRBV5-4
cdr3_length: 14
j_call: TRBJ2-6
d_call: TRBD1
cdr3_nt: TGTGCCAGCAGCTTGGACAGGGGGGCCCCAGTCCTGACTTTC
cdr3_aa: CASSLDRGAPVLTF

clone_size: .
v_call: TRBV5-6
cdr3_length: 16
j_call: TRBJ2-2
d_call: .
cdr3_nt: TGTGCCAGCAGCCCTCTCGGAGGACCAGACACCGGGGAGCTGTTTTTT
cdr3_aa: CASSPLGGPDTGELFF

clone_size: .
v_call: TRBV27
cdr3_length: 13
j_call: TRBJ1-2
d_call: .
cdr3_nt: TGTGCCAGCAGTTTGCAGGGGCAGGGTGGCTACACCTTC
cdr3_aa: CASSLQGQGGYTF

clone_size: .
v_call: TRBV12-3/TRBV12-4
cdr3_length: 13
j_call: TRBJ2-1
d_call: TRBD2
cdr3_nt: TGTGCCAGCAGTTTGCAGCGGGAGGCCCTGCAGTTCTTC
cdr3_aa: CASSLQREALQFF

clone_size: .
v_call: TRBV6-5
cdr3_length: 12
j_call: TRBJ2-1
d_call: .
cdr3_nt: TGTGCCAGCGGGGGCGAATACAATGAGCAGTTCTTC
cdr3_aa: CASGGEYNEQFF

clone_size: .
v_call: TRBV7-2
cdr3_length: 15
j_call: TRBJ2-7
d_call: .
cdr3_nt: TGTGCCAGCAGCTTGTCGACTATTCCTGACTACGAGCAGTACTTC
cdr3_aa: CASSLSTIPDYEQYF

clone_size: .
v_call: TRBV28
cdr3_length: 13
j_call: TRBJ2-1
d_call: .
cdr3_nt: TGTGCCAGCACCAAGCAGGTCTACAATGAGCAGTTCTTC
cdr3_aa: CASTKQVYNEQFF

clone_size: .
v_call: TRBV28
cdr3_length: 11
j_call: TRBJ1-3
d_call: .
cdr3_nt: TGTGCCTACAGGGATCGAAACACCATATATTTT
cdr3_aa: CAYRDRNTIYF

clone_size: .
v_call: TRBV28
cdr3_length: 14
j_call: TRBJ2-7
d_call: .
cdr3_nt: TGTGCCAGCAGTTTATCACAGACCTCCTACGAGCAGTACTTC
cdr3_aa: CASSLSQTSYEQYF

clone_size: .
v_call: TRBV5-6
cdr3_length: 16
j_call: TRBJ2-5
d_call: .
cdr3_nt: TGTGCCAGCAGCTTTTGGAGCCAGATTTTTCGAGAGACCCAGTACTTC
cdr3_aa: CASSFWSQIFRETQYF

clone_size: .
v_call: TRBV3-1/TRBV3-2
cdr3_length: 12
j_call: TRBJ1-4
d_call: .
cdr3_nt: TGTGCCAGCAGCCCCCTCGGTGAAAAACTGTTTTTT
cdr3_aa: CASSPLGEKLFF

clone_size: .
v_call: TRBV30
cdr3_length: 14
j_call: TRBJ2-1
d_call: .
cdr3_nt: TGTGCCTGGATGAAGGCCTCACTACAAGGTGAGCAGTTCTTC
cdr3_aa: CAWMKASLQGEQFF

clone_size: .
v_call: TRBV6-5
cdr3_length: 15
j_call: TRBJ2-5
d_call: TRBD2
cdr3_nt: TGTGCCAGCAGTTCGGGACTAGCGGGAGGCGGGACCCAGTACTTC
cdr3_aa: CASSSGLAGGGTQYF

clone_size: .
v_call: TRBV20-1
cdr3_length: 13
j_call: TRBJ1-5
d_call: TRBD1
cdr3_nt: TGCAGTGCTAGTGGACAGGGTATCCAGCCCCAGCATTTT
cdr3_aa: CSASGQGIQPQHF

clone_size: once
v_call: TRBV10-3
cdr3_length: 15
j_call: TRBJ2-1
d_call: TRBD2
cdr3_nt: TGTGCCATCAGTGAGTCAGGGACTAGCGGGAATGAGCAGTTCTTC
cdr3_aa: CAISESGTSGNEQFF

clone_size: once
v_call: TRBV5-6
cdr3_length: 15
j_call: TRBJ2-1
d_call: .
cdr3_nt: TGTGCCAGCTTCGAGGGGGGAGGGCCCTACAATGAGCAGTTCTTC
cdr3_aa: CASFEGGGPYNEQFF

clone_size: .
v_call: TRBV28
cdr3_length: 16
j_call: TRBJ1-5
d_call: .
cdr3_nt: TGTGCCAGCATACTGGGGGGGGGCGGAGGCAATCAGCCCCAGCATTTT
cdr3_aa: CASILGGGGGNQPQHF

clone_size: .
v_call: TRBV28
cdr3_length: 15
j_call: TRBJ1-5
d_call: .
cdr3_nt: TGTGCCAGCATCTCGGCGGGGGCCGGCAATCAGCCCCAGCATTTT
cdr3_aa: CASISAGAGNQPQHF

clone_size: .
v_call: TRBV29-1
cdr3_length: 13
j_call: TRBJ2-1
d_call: .
cdr3_nt: TGCAGCGTGAGCCGCTTCTCCTACAATGAGCAGTTCTTC
cdr3_aa: CSVSRFSYNEQFF

clone_size: .
v_call: TRBV20-1
cdr3_length: 11
j_call: TRBJ1-1
d_call: .
cdr3_nt: TGCAGTGCTAGGGGAACAGGGGAAGCTTTCTTT
cdr3_aa: CSARGTGEAFF

clone_size: .
v_call: TRBV5-1
cdr3_length: 15
j_call: TRBJ1-3
d_call: .
cdr3_nt: TGCGCCAGCAGCGAAATCGGGACTGCTGGAAACACCATATATTTT
cdr3_aa: CASSEIGTAGNTIYF

clone_size: .
v_call: TRBV25-1
cdr3_length: 14
j_call: TRBJ1-4
d_call: .
cdr3_nt: TGTGCCAGCACAAAACCAGGGCCTAATGAAAAACTGTTTTTT
cdr3_aa: CASTKPGPNEKLFF

clone_size: once
v_call: TRBV9
cdr3_length: 17
j_call: TRBJ1-3
d_call: .
cdr3_nt: TGTGCCAGCAGCGTCTACAGGGAGGGATACTCTGGAAACACCATATATTTT
cdr3_aa: CASSVYREGYSGNTIYF

clone_size: .
v_call: TRBV5-1
cdr3_length: 14
j_call: TRBJ2-3
d_call: .
cdr3_nt: TGCGCCAGCGTACAAGCGACTAGCACAGATACGCAGTATTTT
cdr3_aa: CASVQATSTDTQYF

clone_size: .
v_call: TRBV15
cdr3_length: 15
j_call: TRBJ2-4
d_call: TRBD1
cdr3_nt: TGTGCCACCAGCAGAGTTGGGACAGGGCGAAACATTCAGTACTTC
cdr3_aa: CATSRVGTGRNIQYF

clone_size: .
v_call: TRBV28
cdr3_length: 14
j_call: TRBJ2-5
d_call: .
cdr3_nt: TGTGCCAGCAGTTTGGAGGGCCAAAAAGAGACCCAGTACTTC
cdr3_aa: CASSLEGQKETQYF

clone_size: .
v_call: TRBV5-1
cdr3_length: 15
j_call: TRBJ2-7
d_call: TRBD2
cdr3_nt: TGCGCCAGCAGCTGGACTAGCGGGAGTACCAACGAGCAGTACTTC
cdr3_aa: CASSWTSGSTNEQYF

clone_size: .
v_call: TRBV11-2
cdr3_length: 14
j_call: TRBJ2-5
d_call: TRBD1
cdr3_nt: TGTGCCAGCAGCTTAGGACAGGGATCGGGGACCCAGTACTTC
cdr3_aa: CASSLGQGSGTQYF

clone_size: .
v_call: TRBV20-1
cdr3_length: 11
j_call: TRBJ2-1
d_call: .
cdr3_nt: TGCAGTGCAGGGGCCTACAATGAGCAGTTCTTC
cdr3_aa: CSAGAYNEQFF

clone_size: once
v_call: TRBV19
cdr3_length: 14
j_call: TRBJ1-5
d_call: .
cdr3_nt: TGTGCCAGTAGTACCGGGGGGGGGAATCAGCCCCAGCATTTT
cdr3_aa: CASSTGGGNQPQHF

clone_size: .
v_call: TRBV5-4
cdr3_length: 15
j_call: TRBJ2-5
d_call: TRBD1
cdr3_nt: TGTGCCAGCAGCTTGTATACAGGGGGTGGGGAGACCCAGTACTTC
cdr3_aa: CASSLYTGGGETQYF

clone_size: .
v_call: TRBV18
cdr3_length: 15
j_call: TRBJ1-1
d_call: .
cdr3_nt: TGTGCCAGCTCACCTTTCCCAGGGTGGGACACTGAAGCTTTCTTT
cdr3_aa: CASSPFPGWDTEAFF

clone_size: .
v_call: TRBV6-5
cdr3_length: 16
j_call: TRBJ1-4
d_call: TRBD1
cdr3_nt: TGTGCCAGCAGTTTCCGACCCGGGACAGGGGTTGAAAAACTGTTTTTT
cdr3_aa: CASSFRPGTGVEKLFF

clone_size: .
v_call: TRBV5-6
cdr3_length: 15
j_call: TRBJ2-1
d_call: TRBD1
cdr3_nt: TGTGCCAGCAGCTTTTTCTTTCCGGGACAGTCAGGGCAGTTCTTC
cdr3_aa: CASSFFFPGQSGQFF

clone_size: .
v_call: TRBV7-2
cdr3_length: 14
j_call: TRBJ2-1
d_call: .
cdr3_nt: TGTGCCAGCAGCCATAGCTCGGGGACAAATGAGCAGTTCTTC
cdr3_aa: CASSHSSGTNEQFF